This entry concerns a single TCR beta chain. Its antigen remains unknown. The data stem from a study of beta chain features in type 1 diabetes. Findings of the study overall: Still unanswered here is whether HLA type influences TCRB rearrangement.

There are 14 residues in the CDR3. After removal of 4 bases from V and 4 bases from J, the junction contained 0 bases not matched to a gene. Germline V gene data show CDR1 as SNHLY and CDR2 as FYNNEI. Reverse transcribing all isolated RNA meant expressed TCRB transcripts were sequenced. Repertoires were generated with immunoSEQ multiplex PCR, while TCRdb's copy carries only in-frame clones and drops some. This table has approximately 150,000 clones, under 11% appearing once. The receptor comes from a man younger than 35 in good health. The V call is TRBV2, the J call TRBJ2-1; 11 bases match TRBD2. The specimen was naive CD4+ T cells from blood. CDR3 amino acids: CASSGLAGYNEQFF. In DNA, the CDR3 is TGTGCCAGCAGTGGACTAGCGGGGTACAATGAGCAGTTCTTC.